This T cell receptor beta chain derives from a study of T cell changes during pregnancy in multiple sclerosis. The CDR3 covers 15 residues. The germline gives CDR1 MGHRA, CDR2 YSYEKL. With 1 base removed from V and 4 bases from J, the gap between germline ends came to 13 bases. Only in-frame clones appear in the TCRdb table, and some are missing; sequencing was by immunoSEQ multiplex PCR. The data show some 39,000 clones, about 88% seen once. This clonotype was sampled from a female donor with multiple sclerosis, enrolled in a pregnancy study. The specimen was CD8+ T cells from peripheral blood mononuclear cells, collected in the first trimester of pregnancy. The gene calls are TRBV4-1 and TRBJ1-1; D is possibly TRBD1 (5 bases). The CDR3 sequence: CASSQVKGSTTEAFF. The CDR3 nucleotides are TGCGCCAGCAGCCAAGTAAAGGGGTCGACCACTGAAGCTTTCTTT.